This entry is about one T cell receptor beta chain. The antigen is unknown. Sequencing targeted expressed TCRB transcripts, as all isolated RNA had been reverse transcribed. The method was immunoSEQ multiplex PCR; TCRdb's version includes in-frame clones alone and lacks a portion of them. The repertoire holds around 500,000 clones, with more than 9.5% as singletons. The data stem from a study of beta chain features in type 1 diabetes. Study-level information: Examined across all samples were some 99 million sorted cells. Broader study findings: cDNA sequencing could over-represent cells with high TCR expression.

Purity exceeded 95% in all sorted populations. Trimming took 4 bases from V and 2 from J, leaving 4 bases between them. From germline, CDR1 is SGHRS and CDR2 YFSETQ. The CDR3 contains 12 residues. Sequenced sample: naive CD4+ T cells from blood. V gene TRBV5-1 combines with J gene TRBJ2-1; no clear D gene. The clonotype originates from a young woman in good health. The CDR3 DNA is TGCGCCAGCAGCACAACCTACAATGAGCAGTTCTTC. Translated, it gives CASSTTYNEQFF.